The 27 T cell receptor beta chains below come from one sample, sequenced in a study of blood T cell repertoires in COVID-19. Some clones are missing from TCRdb's copy, which holds only in-frame ones; the method was immunoSEQ multiplex PCR. The sample includes fewer than 250,000 clones, roughly four fifths of them seen just once. The sample comprised peripheral blood. The receptors were gathered from a woman between 50 and 59 years old with acute or convalescent COVID-19.

This clone was recorded a few times. The gene calls are TRBV9 and TRBJ2-7, with 9 bases identical to TRBD2. The CDR3 contains 17 residues. CDR1 and CDR2 from the germline V gene are SGDLS and YYNGEE. V lost 0 bases and J lost 2; bases outside the gene matches: 9. The CDR3 region is CASSVGGGGAPPYEQYF. The CDR3 DNA sequence: TGTGCCAGCAGCGTAGGTGGCGGGGGGGCTCCCCCCTACGAGCAGTACTTC.

The gene calls are TRBV28 and TRBJ1-5, with TRBD1 matching 8 bases. The ends lost 6 bases at V and 6 bases at J; junction bases unmatched: 7. The germline CDR1 and CDR2 sequences are MDHEN and SYDVKM. The CDR3 loop spans 14 amino acids. The CDR3 DNA reads TGTGCCAGCAGCATACCAGGGGGCTCTCAGCCCCAGCATTTT. Amino acid sequence: CASSIPGGSQPQHF.

The rearrangement joins TRBV12-3 or TRBV12-4 to TRBJ1-1; D is unresolved. The CDR3 loop spans 12 amino acids. Trimming stripped 3 bases from V and 2 bases from J, with 4 bases between. Written as DNA, the CDR3 is TGTGCCAGCAGTTTTCATAACACTGAAGCTTTCTTT. Translating gives CASSFHNTEAFF.

The J gene is TRBJ1-2, the V gene TRBV6-6, with D uncertain. The CDR3 covers 15 residues. Germline-derived CDR1 and CDR2 are MNHNY and SVGAGI (reference sequence). Trimming took off 6 bases at V and 1 base at J, with 15 bases between the two ends. The CDR3 DNA follows: TGTGCCAGCAGGCCCCCGGCCGACTTTAACTATGGCTACACCTTC. Translating gives CASRPPADFNYGYTF.

The CDR3, as DNA: TGTGCCAGCAGCTTAGTCGCAGGCATCTACGAGCAGTACTTC. Amino acid sequence: CASSLVAGIYEQYF. The rearrangement links TRBV7-2 to TRBJ2-7; D uncertain. The V gene's germline CDR1 is SGHTA and CDR2 FQGNSA. Trimming removed 1 base at V and 3 bases at J, with 10 bases between. The CDR3 runs 14 residues.

The V call is TRBV6-5, the J call TRBJ2-7; D gene unclear. Germline V gene sequence: CDR1 MNHEY, CDR2 SVGAGI. CDR3 size: 15 residues. V was cut by 2 bases and J by 3 bases, with 14 bases left in between. The CDR3 protein is CASSYLGNSFYEQYF. In DNA form, the CDR3 reads TGTGCCAGCAGTTACCTCGGTAACAGTTTCTACGAGCAGTACTTC.

The chain couples TRBV10-3 to TRBJ2-7; the match to TRBD1 covers 10 bases. Trimming took 2 bases from V and 4 from J; bases not matched to a gene: 8. From germline, CDR1 is ENHRY and CDR2 SYGVKD. This CDR3 spans 16 amino acids. The CDR3 spells CAISEGQGEPPYEQYF. The CDR3, as DNA: TGTGCCATCAGTGAGGGACAGGGGGAACCGCCTTACGAGCAGTACTTC.

Only a few counts were recorded for this clone. The CDR3 DNA sequence: TGTGCCAGCAGTTCAGGGGTAGAGGGGACCTATGGCTACACCTTC. This gives the protein CASSSGVEGTYGYTF. This chain links TRBV6-5 with TRBJ1-2, with a weak D call TRBD1 (6 bases). Looked up from germline, CDR1 is MNHEY and CDR2 is SVGAGI. Trimming removed 4 bases from V and 4 bases from J, with 16 bases in between. This CDR3 comprises 15 residues.

The chain joins TRBV27 to TRBJ1-4; TRBD1 aligns across 7 bases. The junction had 5 bases not matched to a gene; V was cut back by 2 bases and J by 2 bases. Germline V gene sequence: CDR1 MNHEY, CDR2 SMNVEV (reference sequence). This CDR3 has 16 residues. This chain's CDR3 is CASSLRQGWTNEKLFF. In DNA form, the CDR3 reads TGTGCCAGCAGTTTACGACAGGGATGGACTAATGAAAAACTGTTTTTT.

The rearrangement links TRBV7-8 to TRBJ2-1, with a possible D match to TRBD2 (6 bases). The length of the CDR3 is 15 residues. Germline CDR1 is SGHVS and CDR2 is FQNEAQ. The V and J ends lost 1 base and 0 bases respectively, with 7 bases between them. The CDR3: CASSLGTTSYNEQFF. The CDR3 bases are TGTGCCAGCAGCTTAGGGACTACCTCCTACAATGAGCAGTTCTTC.

V usage is TRBV6-5 and J usage is TRBJ2-7, with unresolved D. Trimming removed 10 bases from V and 0 bases from J, with 13 bases in between. The germline gives CDR1 MNHEY, CDR2 SVGAGI. The CDR3 length is 13 residues. The CDR3 region has the DNA TGTGCCATTAGGAGCCCAGCCTCCTACGAGCAGTACTTC. Encoded protein: CAIRSPASYEQYF.

This clone was seen only once. V usage is TRBV19 and J usage is TRBJ1-2; 7 bases are shared with TRBD1. The V and J ends lost 7 bases and 5 bases, in that order; junction bases with no gene match: 13. CDR1 and CDR2 from the germline V gene are LNHDA and SQIVND (reference sequence). This CDR3 contains 15 residues. The CDR3 reads CASTQGTPQGYGYTF. The CDR3 region has the DNA TGTGCCAGTACACAGGGGACCCCCCAGGGATATGGCTACACCTTC.

The V call is TRBV10-1, the J call TRBJ2-1; possible D gene TRBD2, 7 bases. Germline V gives CDR1 WNHNN, CDR2 SYGVQD (reference sequence). This CDR3 has 15 amino acids. The ends were cut back, 5 bases at V and 6 bases at J, with 17 bases in the middle. Written as DNA, the CDR3 is TGCGCCAGCAGTCCCCGTAACGGGGGGCTCAATGAGCAGTTCTTC. Protein: CASSPRNGGLNEQFF.

The genes are TRBV2 and TRBJ2-5, with D perhaps TRBD2 (5 bases). The CDR3 has 13 amino acids. V was clipped by 7 bases and J by 5 bases, with 14 bases between them. Germline loops: CDR1 SNHLY, CDR2 FYNNEI. The DNA of the CDR3 is TGTGCCAGCACCGGATCTCCGGGGGAGACCCAGTACTTC. Its translation: CASTGSPGETQYF. Full variable domain (outside the CDR3, taken from reference TRBV2 and TRBJ2-5): EPEVTQTPSHQVTQMGQEVILRCVPISNHLYFYWYRQILGQKVEFLVSFYNNEISEKSEIFDDQFSVERPDGSNFTLKIRSTKLEDSAMYFCASTGSPGETQYFGPGTRLLVL.

The CDR3 DNA sequence: TGTGCCAGCAGCCGTCTAGAAATCGGCGGGAACTCAGGGAACACTGAAGCTTTCTTT. The encoded protein is CASSRLEIGGNSGNTEAFF. The chain recombines TRBV3-1 (or the pseudogene TRBV3-2) with TRBJ1-1; no clear D gene. V was pared by 4 bases and J by 1 base, with 25 bases between. Germline CDR1 and CDR2: LGHDT and YNNKEL (reference sequence). CDR3 length: 19 amino acids.

This rearrangement joins TRBV28 to TRBJ1-4; 8 bases map to TRBD1. Germline lookup yields CDR1 MDHEN and CDR2 SYDVKM. The V and J ends lost 5 bases and 7 bases, in that order; junction bases with no gene match: 6. The CDR3 contains 14 residues. CDR3 loop: CASSIRGLREKLFF. DNA of the CDR3: TGTGCCAGCAGTATCAGGGGGCTACGTGAAAAACTGTTTTTT.

This rearrangement joins TRBV12-3 or TRBV12-4 to TRBJ2-7, with TRBD2 as a possible D gene (5 bases). The CDR3 runs to 12 residues. The V end was cut by 3 bases, the J end by 9 bases, with 12 bases between. The CDR3 DNA sequence: TGTGCCAGCAGTTTTTCAGAGGGAGCGCAGTACTTC. It translates to CASSFSEGAQYF.

The rearrangement uses TRBV5-1 and TRBJ2-7; 8 bases line up with TRBD1. V was clipped by 3 bases and J by 2 bases; unmatched bases: 1. The CDR3 is 13 amino acids. Germline assignment: CDR1 SGHRS and CDR2 YFSETQ. CDR3 nucleotide sequence: TGCGCCAGCAGCTGGGACAGGACCTACGAGCAGTACTTC. It is translated as CASSWDRTYEQYF.

J is TRBJ2-7 and V is TRBV27; D possibly corresponds to TRBD2 (6 bases). Germline CDR1 is MNHEY and CDR2 is SMNVEV (reference sequence). The CDR3 is made up of 16 amino acids. Trimming pared 0 bases from V and 5 bases from J, leaving 17 bases between. CDR3: CASSLSIRWRGHEQYF. Here the CDR3 DNA reads TGTGCCAGCAGTTTATCGATCCGGTGGAGGGGCCACGAGCAGTACTTC.

The chain has TRBV7-2 and TRBJ2-7, with TRBD1 matching over 7 bases. Germline V CDR1 and CDR2: SGHTA, FQGNSA. This CDR3 region has 14 residues. J gave up 3 bases and V 4 bases, and 6 bases lay outside the gene matches. CDR3 coding DNA: TGTGCCAGCAGCTCGACCCGGGACAGCTACGAGCAGTACTTC. Protein sequence: CASSSTRDSYEQYF.

This chain joins TRBV19 and TRBJ2-3; 12 bases map to TRBD2. CDR1 and CDR2 (germline): LNHDA, SQIVND (reference sequence). This CDR3 is built from 16 residues. V lost 5 bases to trimming and J lost 9 bases; unmatched junction nucleotides: 12. The CDR3 here is CASSPRLAGVGATQYF. The DNA of the CDR3 is TGTGCCAGTAGTCCACGACTAGCGGGAGTAGGTGCGACGCAGTATTTT.

J is TRBJ2-1 and V is TRBV19, with D tentatively TRBD2 (5 bases). Trimming removed 5 bases from V and 4 bases from J, with 6 bases in between. Germline values: CDR1 LNHDA, CDR2 SQIVND (reference sequence). This CDR3 is built from 12 residues. CDR3 DNA: TGTGCCAGTAGTCCGGGGTACAATGAGCAGTTCTTC. Amino acids: CASSPGYNEQFF.

V usage is TRBV6-5 and J usage is TRBJ1-1, with D maybe TRBD1 (6 bases). V was shortened by 2 bases and J by 7 bases, with 8 bases between the two germline ends. From germline, CDR1 is MNHEY and CDR2 SVGAGI. There are 12 residues in the CDR3. The CDR3 here is CASSYQGREAFF. CDR3 bases: TGTGCCAGCAGTTACCAGGGGCGTGAAGCTTTCTTT.

As for this clone: Its ends do not fully match the called genes, so a read error is possible. The J gene is TRBJ2-3, the V gene TRBV3-1 (or the pseudogene TRBV3-2); a possible D gene is TRBD2 (5 bases). This CDR3 spans 17 amino acids. Germline CDR1 LGHDT, CDR2 YNNKEL (reference sequence). CDR3 DNA: TGTGCCAGCAGCTCCCCTGACTACAACGCCAACACAGCTACGCAGTATTTT. This translates into CASSSPDYNANTATQYF.

The chain links TRBV30 to TRBJ2-7; 9 nucleotides align to TRBD1. CDR3 length: 14 residues. The germline CDR1 and CDR2 sequences are GTSNPN and SVGIG (reference sequence). J gave up 7 bases and V 0 bases, and 7 bases lay outside the gene matches. CDR3 loop: CAWSVLVTGGEQYF. For the CDR3, the DNA is TGTGCCTGGAGTGTACTCGTGACAGGGGGGGAGCAGTACTTC.

This chain's CDR3 is CASTTRGRDYGYTF. The CDR3, as DNA: TGTGCCAGCACCACCAGAGGCAGGGACTATGGCTACACCTTC. The chain links TRBV28 to TRBJ1-2; a possible D gene is TRBD1 (5 bases). With 7 bases removed from V and 3 bases from J, the gap between germline ends came to 15 bases. The CDR3 sequence is 14 residues long. The germline CDR1 and CDR2 sequences are MDHEN and SYDVKM.

V and J are TRBV18 and TRBJ1-5; weak D call: TRBD1 (6 bases). This CDR3 contains 15 residues. Trimming pared 5 bases from V and 0 bases from J, leaving 11 bases between. Germline-derived CDR1 and CDR2 are KGHSH and LQKENI. CDR3 in DNA: TGTGCCAGCTCAGTGGACAGACATAGCAATCAGCCCCAGCATTTT. Protein product: CASSVDRHSNQPQHF.